This T cell receptor (beta chain) is from a study of shared clonotypes between healthy human individuals. The assay was carried out at the deep level. Several immunoSEQ 96-well plates shared each subset's DNA, each plate a replicate. The repertoire was sequenced with immunoSEQ multiplex PCR; TCRdb's copy has only in-frame clones and lacks some. The sample has under 1 million clones; about 96% are singletons. J was trimmed by 2 bases and V by 6 bases; bases with no gene match: 4. From germline, CDR1 is SEHNR and CDR2 FQNEAQ (reference sequence). This CDR3 is built from 15 residues. About this clone: The antigen is not known.

Study conclusions and caveats: In having few donors, the study represented limited genetic and exposure-history diversity.

Naive CD8 cells, CD45RO-negative and positively selected for CCR7, excluded terminally differentiated effector memory CD45RA+ cells. Nashville, Tennessee was home to all donors, who were Caucasian adults. Sequenced input: naive CD8+ T cells sorted from blood. This sequence was found in a man younger than 45 in good health. This rearrangement joins TRBV7-9 to TRBJ2-1; 10 bases map to TRBD2. This CDR3 is CASSSGRYPYNEQFF. CDR3 DNA sequence: TGTGCCAGCAGTAGCGGGAGGTACCCCTACAATGAGCAGTTCTTC.